The 12 T cell receptor beta chains presented below share a single source sample, sequenced in a study of shared clonotypes between healthy human individuals. Libraries were prepared by immunoSEQ multiplex PCR; TCRdb keeps only in-frame clonotypes and omits some of them. The sample lists 2 million to 2.5 million clones; 93% were seen once. The sequenced sample was naive CD4+ T cells from PBMCs. The sample's subset: CD45RA+ positively selected. The receptors shown here come from a man aged 18 to 35 in good health. Some clones in this sample may be carry-over from other donors' samples.

This rearrangement joins TRBV2 to TRBJ2-5, with 8 positions matching TRBD1. Germline values: CDR1 SNHLY, CDR2 FYNNEI. V lost 6 bases, J lost 7 bases, and 4 bases stayed unmatched. The CDR3 consists of 12 residues. Here the CDR3 reads CASRPTGGTQYF. CDR3 nucleotide sequence: TGTGCCAGCAGACCCACAGGGGGGACCCAGTACTTC.

This sequence joins TRBV7-9 and TRBJ2-4; D unclear. Germline V gives CDR1 SEHNR, CDR2 FQNEAQ (reference sequence). CDR3 length equals 13 residues. V was trimmed by 9 bases and J by 6 bases, leaving 15 bases between them. As DNA, the CDR3 is TGTGCCAGTTCCCCAAACGTGGGAAACATTCAGTACTTC. Translated, it gives CASSPNVGNIQYF.

The chain carries TRBV25-1 and TRBJ1-2, with D maybe TRBD1 (5 bases). V was clipped by 10 bases and J by 8 bases, with 23 bases between them. The CDR3 runs 14 residues. Germline V gives CDR1 MGHDK, CDR2 SYGVNS. The CDR3 nucleotides read TGTGCCACCCAGGGAGGGACGAGCAGCCTCGGCTACACCTTC. It yields the protein CATQGGTSSLGYTF.

The chain links TRBV7-9 to TRBJ2-3; 7 bases are a match to TRBD1. V trimming: 5 bases; J trimming: 5 bases; junction bases outside the gene matches: 10. The germline V gene has CDR1 SEHNR and CDR2 FQNEAQ (reference sequence). The CDR3 covers 15 residues. CDR3 protein: CASSLNGQAGDTQYF. The DNA for the CDR3 is TGTGCCAGCAGCCTAAATGGACAGGCAGGAGATACGCAGTATTTT.

To note about this clone: No conserved phenylalanine or tryptophan ends this CDR3, so it is likely a read error. The DNA is omitted, as the CDR3 cannot be located on it reliably, and the CDR3 follows TCRdb's listing. The genes are TRBV29-1 and TRBJ1-2; TRBD1, the D gene given by the table, was not confirmed from the DNA. The CDR3 region is 11 residues in length, termini included. CDR1 is SQVTM, CDR2 ANQGSEA, per germline. CDR3: CSVYGREFYQT.

The V gene is TRBV5-6, the J gene TRBJ1-1; a possible D gene is TRBD1 (6 bases). Germline V CDR1 and CDR2: SGHDT, YYEEEE. This CDR3 region has 14 residues. Trimming cost V 5 bases and J 5 bases, with 16 bases left between them. This CDR3 is CASSLGPGATEAFF. The DNA for the CDR3 is TGTGCCAGCAGTCTAGGACCAGGGGCGACTGAAGCTTTCTTT.

J is TRBJ2-7 and V is TRBV18; D is unclear. The germline V gene has CDR1 KGHSH and CDR2 LQKENI. This CDR3 comprises 12 residues. Deletions cut 5 bases from V and 5 bases from J, with 10 bases between. This CDR3 reads CASSSGSHEQYF. CDR3 sequence (DNA): TGTGCCAGCTCATCGGGTTCCCACGAGCAGTACTTC.

V and J are TRBV7-9 and TRBJ2-4; the match to TRBD1 covers 12 bases. Germline CDR1 and CDR2: SEHNR and FQNEAQ (reference sequence). The J segment lost 12 bases and the V segment lost 5 bases, leaving 14 bases of the junction unmatched. The CDR3 is 16 amino acids. The CDR3 coding sequence is TGTGCCAGCAGCCGCGGGACAGGGGGCAGCGGGTTCCCTCAGTACTTC. It encodes CASSRGTGGSGFPQYF. The full variable domain, in which reference TRBV7-9 and TRBJ2-4 provide the parts outside the CDR3, is DTGVSQNPRHKITKRGQNVTFRCDPISEHNRLYWYRQTLGQGPEFLTYFQNEAQLEKSRLLSDRFSAERPKGSFSTLEIQRTEQGDSAMYLCASSRGTGGSGFPQYFGAGTRLSVL.

The chain links TRBV18 to TRBJ2-2, with 11 bases that match TRBD2. In germline, CDR1 is KGHSH, CDR2 LQKENI. The CDR3 extends over 17 amino acids. V lost 3 bases, J lost 6 bases, and 9 bases stayed unmatched. Here the CDR3 DNA reads TGTGCCAGCTCACCGCCGGGACTAGCGGCTCGGGCCGGGGAGCTGTTTTTT. Its protein is CASSPPGLAARAGELFF.

The chain recombines TRBV2 with TRBJ2-2, with D perhaps matching TRBD1 (6 bases). This CDR3 is built from 14 residues. Germline V gene data show CDR1 as SNHLY and CDR2 as FYNNEI. The ends were cut back, 8 bases at V and 5 bases at J, with 15 bases in the middle. CDR3 in DNA: TGTGCCAGCGATACGATAGGGGGAACCGGGGAGCTGTTTTTT. This encodes CASDTIGGTGELFF.

CDR3 residues: CSVYPTGTGGTDTQYF. Written as DNA, the CDR3 is TGCAGCGTCTACCCTACCGGGACAGGGGGCACAGATACGCAGTATTTT. This chain links TRBV29-1 with TRBJ2-3, with 10 bases identical to TRBD1. V dropped 6 bases and J dropped 1; count of bases not matched to a gene: 10. The CDR3 extends over 16 amino acids. Germline V lookup: CDR1 SQVTM, CDR2 ANQGSEA.

As regards this clone: Different DNA sequences within this sample yield the same CDR3. The CDR3 protein is CASNGLAGTDTQYF. CDR3 coding DNA: TGCGCCAGCAACGGACTAGCGGGCACAGATACGCAGTATTTT. The chain combines TRBV5-1 with TRBJ2-3; TRBD2 agrees at 10 bases. The length of the CDR3 is 14 residues. Trimming took 6 bases from V and 1 from J; bases not matched to a gene: 2. Germline CDR1 SGHRS, CDR2 YFSETQ.